One and the same sample provided the 9 T cell receptor beta chains below, sequenced in a study of cytomegalovirus exposure and HLA in healthy donors. Primers for the PCR totalled 60 Vbeta and 13 Jbeta. Assay: immunoSEQ multiplex PCR; the TCRdb copy retains only in-frame clones and omits some. The table shows tens of thousands of clones, with more than 60% occurring only once. What was sequenced was PBMCs. These receptors were obtained from a woman between 40 and 50 years old in good health and CMV-seropositive.

The rearrangement uses TRBV5-1 and TRBJ1-1; D not certain. V shed 2 bases and J shed 8 bases, with 16 bases lying between them. This CDR3 region has 14 residues. In germline, CDR1 is SGHRS, CDR2 YFSETQ. CDR3 sequence: CASSFHDPGLEAFF. CDR3 in DNA: TGCGCCAGCAGCTTTCATGACCCAGGACTCGAAGCTTTCTTT. The full variable domain, completed using reference TRBV5-1 and TRBJ1-1, is KAGVTQTPRYLIKTRGQQVTLSCSPISGHRSVSWYQQTPGQGLQFLFEYFSETQRNKGNFPGRFSGRQFSNSRSEMNVSTLELGDSALYLCASSFHDPGLEAFFGQGTRLTVV.

This clone was seen only a few times. The J gene is TRBJ2-7, the V gene TRBV19, with D perhaps TRBD2 (6 bases). Germline V gene lookup returns CDR1 LNHDA and CDR2 SQIVND (reference sequence). The V end was cut by 6 bases, the J end by 6 bases, with 15 bases between. CDR3 length: 13 amino acids. CDR3 loop: CASSINWGGEQYF. The CDR3 nucleotides are TGTGCCAGTAGCATAAACTGGGGAGGCGAGCAGTACTTC.

This chain connects TRBV11-2 to TRBJ2-1, with D possibly being TRBD2 (6 bases). The V and J ends lost 2 bases and 15 bases respectively, with 20 bases between them. Per germline, CDR1 SGHAT and CDR2 FQNNGV. CDR3 length: 14 amino acids. The CDR3 nucleotides read TGTGCCAGCAGCTTAAGATGGGAGGAGGGGCGGATGTTCTTC. This encodes CASSLRWEEGRMFF.

V gene TRBV18 combines with J gene TRBJ2-5; D remains ambiguous. CDR3 length equals 11 residues. Germline CDR1 KGHSH, CDR2 LQKENI. Trimming left V 4 bases short and J 4 bases short, with 4 bases between. The CDR3 reads CASSQRETQYF. CDR3 in DNA: TGTGCCAGCTCACAGCGAGAGACCCAGTACTTC.

J is TRBJ2-3 and V is TRBV7-9; TRBD2 matches 7 bases. Germline-derived CDR1 and CDR2 are SEHNR and FQNEAQ (reference sequence). The J segment lost 2 bases and the V segment lost 5 bases, leaving 4 bases of the junction unmatched. The CDR3 has 14 amino acids. The CDR3 loop reads CASSRGDITDTQYF. The DNA of the CDR3 is TGTGCCAGCAGCCGGGGGGATATCACAGATACGCAGTATTTT.

V gene TRBV2 combines with J gene TRBJ1-5; maybe TRBD1 (6 bases). Trimming stripped 8 bases from V and 8 bases from J, with 16 bases between. This CDR3 spans 13 amino acids. Germline V gene data show CDR1 as SNHLY and CDR2 as FYNNEI. Here the CDR3 reads CASGGGAGEPQHF. CDR3 sequence (DNA): TGTGCCAGCGGGGGGGGAGCAGGGGAGCCCCAGCATTTT. Looking up the rest from reference TRBV2 and TRBJ1-5 gives the full variable domain: EPEVTQTPSHQVTQMGQEVILRCVPISNHLYFYWYRQILGQKVEFLVSFYNNEISEKSEIFDDQFSVERPDGSNFTLKIRSTKLEDSAMYFCASGGGAGEPQHFGDGTRLSIL.

The genes are TRBV29-1 and TRBJ1-1; D gene ambiguous. The V and J ends lost 7 bases and 1 base respectively, with 4 bases between them. CDR3 length: 10 amino acids. In germline, CDR1 is SQVTM, CDR2 ANQGSEA. The CDR3 loop is CSAKNTEAFF. DNA for the CDR3: TGCAGCGCTAAGAACACTGAAGCTTTCTTT.

The chain employs TRBV11-2 and TRBJ1-1; D possibly corresponds to TRBD1 (5 bases). Germline values: CDR1 SGHAT, CDR2 FQNNGV. This CDR3 is 14 amino acids long. Trimming stripped 10 bases from V and 1 base from J, with 16 bases between. In DNA, the CDR3 is TGTGCCATCCCTGGGCGGACAACGAACACTGAAGCTTTCTTT. As protein: CAIPGRTTNTEAFF.

The chain recombines TRBV5-5 with TRBJ2-7, with TRBD1 matching 7 bases. Germline CDR1 and CDR2: SGHKS and YYEKEE (reference sequence). V was pared by 4 bases and J by 2 bases, with 3 bases of the junction left unmatched. The CDR3 has 13 amino acids. The CDR3 sequence: CASSPGQPYEQYF. Here the CDR3 DNA reads TGTGCCAGCAGCCCGGGACAGCCCTACGAGCAGTACTTC.